Here is one T cell receptor (beta chain) with its context. Which antigen it targets is not known. Per-base qualities were not stored, and no clone one base away is much larger. V is shortened by 4 bases, J by 0 bases, and the region joining them spans 9 bases. CDR1 and CDR2, per the germline V gene (reference sequence), are GTSNPN and SVGIG. Measured from the cysteine to the phenylalanine, the CDR3 is 13 residues long. The DNA shown is the 39-base CDR3, in frame from base 1. The sample comes from a study of CD8+ T cells in alopecia areata listed by TCRdb under 2018. Regarding the complete study: High-throughput TCRbeta sequencing was used to examine T cell clonal expansion in alopecia areata in both the C3H/HeJ mouse model and human patients. Clonality in the scalp was compared among normal scalp (n=4), patchy alopecia areata scalp (n=8), and alopecia totalis/universalis scalp (n=8). Scalp tissue and sorted CD4+ and CD8+ peripheral blood T cells from patchy and totalis/universalis alopecia areata patients and from healthy controls were covered by human TCRbeta sequencing. Amplification of TCRbeta CDR3 regions was done by immunoSEQ multiplex PCR using 35 Vbeta forward primers and 13 Jbeta reverse primers. The RNA source kit depended on sample type: the PAXgene miRNA kit for fixed scalp, the miRNeasy kit for PBMCs, and the RNeasy kit for mouse skin. Broader findings and caveats from the paper: Compared with mice, TCR sequences shared between patients were less clear, possibly partly because of HLA diversity across the patient population. Resident alphabeta T cells in normal human skin are also sequenced, complicating scalp TCR repertoire analysis, unlike mouse skin dominated by gammadelta T cells. Higher clonality and more expanded CD8+ clones were observed in lesional scalp than in normal scalp, particularly in alopecia totalis/universalis, a finding suggestive of antigenic drive.

PBMCs were separated by density centrifugation and stained for CD3, CD4 and CD8, after which CD4+ and CD8+ T cells were sorted on a FACSAria. Unaffected controls provided scalp biopsies and blood samples. The protocol used for the library was the immunoSEQ multiplex PCR assay. For TCR sequencing, RNA was extracted from every sample and reverse transcribed into cDNA to serve as template. First-strand cDNA was synthesized with SuperScript III using a 2:1 mix of oligo-dT and random hexamers. A synthetic immune receptor repertoire was used to gauge amplification bias, and whatever bias remained was removed computationally. The published analysis was carried out like this. Raw reads were preprocessed to remove errors, and CDR3 was defined by IMGT conventions from the conserved cysteine to phenylalanine. Clonality was computed by normalizing Shannon entropy by log2 of the number of productive unique TCRs and subtracting the result from 1. Whether each scalp clone was CD4 or CD8 was inferred by checking scalp TCRbeta sequences against the CD4 and CD8 repertoires from sorted blood. The source is immuneACCESS, and TCRdb retained only in-frame sequences with V and J called. Part of the clones is not carried over; for the studies checked, unresolved V genes explain less than half of this, and the remainder is unexplained. That table furnishes V, J and clone size, whereas the DNA furnished D and trimming. The sample yields 200,000 or so clones; 45% to 70% were counted once. 4.9% of the sample is taken by the ten largest.

This clonotype originated in a human donor in good health. Recombination linked TRBV30 to TRBJ1-1, with the D gene not confidently named. Sequenced: CD8+ T cells sorted from blood. For the CDR3, the sequence is CAWTPGVNTEAFF. The bases read TGTGCCTGGACACCTGGGGTGAACACTGAAGCTTTCTTT.